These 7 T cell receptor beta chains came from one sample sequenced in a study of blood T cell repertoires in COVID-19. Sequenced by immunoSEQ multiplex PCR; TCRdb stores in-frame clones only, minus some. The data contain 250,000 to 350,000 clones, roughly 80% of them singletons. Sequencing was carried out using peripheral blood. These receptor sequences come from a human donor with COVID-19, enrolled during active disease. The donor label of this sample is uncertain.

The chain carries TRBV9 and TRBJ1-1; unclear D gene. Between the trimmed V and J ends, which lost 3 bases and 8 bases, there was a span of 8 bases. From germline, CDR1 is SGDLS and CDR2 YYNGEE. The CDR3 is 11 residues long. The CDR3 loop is CASSAAGEAFF. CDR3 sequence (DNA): TGTGCCAGCAGCGCCGCGGGGGAAGCTTTCTTT.

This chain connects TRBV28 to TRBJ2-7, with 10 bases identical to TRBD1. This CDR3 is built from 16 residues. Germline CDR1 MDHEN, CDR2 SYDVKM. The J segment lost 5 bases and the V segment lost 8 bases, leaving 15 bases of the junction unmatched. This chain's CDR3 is CASGRQGAAPGHEQYF. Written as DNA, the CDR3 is TGTGCCAGCGGTCGACAGGGGGCGGCTCCTGGCCACGAGCAGTACTTC.

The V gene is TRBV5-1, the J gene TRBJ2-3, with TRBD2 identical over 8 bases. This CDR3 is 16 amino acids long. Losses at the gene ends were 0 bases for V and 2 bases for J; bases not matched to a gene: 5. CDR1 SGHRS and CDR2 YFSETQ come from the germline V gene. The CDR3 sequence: CASSLVPGGLTDTQYF. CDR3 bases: TGCGCCAGCAGCTTGGTACCGGGAGGGCTCACAGATACGCAGTATTTT.

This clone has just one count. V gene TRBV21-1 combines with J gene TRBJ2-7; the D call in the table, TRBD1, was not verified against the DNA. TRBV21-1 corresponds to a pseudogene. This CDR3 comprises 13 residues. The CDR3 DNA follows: TGTGCCAGCAACTCGACAGGGAGGTACGAGCAGTACTTC. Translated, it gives CASNSTGRYEQYF.

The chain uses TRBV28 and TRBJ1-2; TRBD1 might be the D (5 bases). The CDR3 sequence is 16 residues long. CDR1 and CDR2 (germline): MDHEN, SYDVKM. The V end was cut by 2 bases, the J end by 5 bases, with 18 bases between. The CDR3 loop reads CASSLLPGSARYGYTF. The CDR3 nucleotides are TGTGCCAGCAGTTTACTGCCAGGGTCAGCAAGGTATGGCTACACCTTC.

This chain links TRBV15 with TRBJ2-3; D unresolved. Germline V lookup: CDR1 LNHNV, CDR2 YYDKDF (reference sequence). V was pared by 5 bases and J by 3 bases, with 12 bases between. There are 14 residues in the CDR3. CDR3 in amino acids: CATSLQVPTDTQYF. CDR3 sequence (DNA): TGTGCCACCAGCCTTCAGGTCCCTACAGATACGCAGTATTTT. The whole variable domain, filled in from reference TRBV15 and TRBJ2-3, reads DAMVIQNPRYQVTQFGKPVTLSCSQTLNHNVMYWYQQKSSQAPKLLFHYYDKDFNNEADTPDNFQSRRPNTSFCFLDIRSPGLGDTAMYLCATSLQVPTDTQYFGPGTRLTVL.

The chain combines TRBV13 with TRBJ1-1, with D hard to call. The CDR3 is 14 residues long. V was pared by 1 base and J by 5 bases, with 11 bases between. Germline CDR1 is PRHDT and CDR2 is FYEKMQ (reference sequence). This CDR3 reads CASSLDLRVTEAFF. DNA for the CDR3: TGTGCCAGCAGCTTAGATCTCCGAGTGACTGAAGCTTTCTTT.